A single sample is the source of the 6 T cell receptor beta chains below, sequenced in a study of blood T cell repertoires in COVID-19. Using immunoSEQ multiplex PCR, the repertoire was profiled, and TCRdb retains in-frame clones only, with some absent. The table lists roughly 200,000 clones, roughly 79% of them singletons. What was sequenced was peripheral blood. The receptors stem from a middle-aged woman with COVID-19, enrolled during active disease.

The chain recombines TRBV10-1 with TRBJ2-4; 9 nucleotides agree with TRBD1. Germline values: CDR1 WNHNN, CDR2 SYGVQD (reference sequence). J lost 7 bases, V lost 4 bases, and 5 bases had no gene match. This CDR3 spans 14 amino acids. CDR3 DNA sequence: TGCGCCAGCAGTGGGGACAGGGACTTTAACATTCAGTACTTC. This codes for CASSGDRDFNIQYF.

This clone is a singleton in its sample. The chain recombines TRBV15 with TRBJ1-1; 7 positions agree with TRBD1. Germline V gene sequence: CDR1 LNHNV, CDR2 YYDKDF (reference sequence). The CDR3 length is 15 residues. The V and J ends lost 4 bases and 4 bases, in that order; junction bases with no gene match: 9. The CDR3 protein is CATSTPLQGGTEAFF. The CDR3 bases are TGTGCCACCAGCACCCCTCTGCAGGGGGGCACTGAAGCTTTCTTT.

This chain joins TRBV28 and TRBJ2-3; D gene unclear. Between the trimmed V and J ends, which lost 2 bases and 0 bases, there was a span of 15 bases. The CDR3 loop spans 17 amino acids. Germline V gives CDR1 MDHEN, CDR2 SYDVKM. The CDR3 spells CASSLPSTPSSTDTQYF. CDR3 DNA: TGTGCCAGCAGTTTACCAAGCACCCCTAGTAGCACAGATACGCAGTATTTT.

This clone was counted once. The rearrangement uses TRBV4-1 and TRBJ2-1; D remains unclear. Germline CDR1 and CDR2: MGHRA and YSYEKL. Trimming took 4 bases from V and 0 from J, leaving 13 bases between them. This CDR3 has 16 amino acids. As DNA, the CDR3 is TGCGCCAGCAGCCGTCTTTACATCCTCTCCTACAATGAGCAGTTCTTC. It is translated as CASSRLYILSYNEQFF.

V gene TRBV6-5 combines with J gene TRBJ2-4; no clear D gene. The CDR3 consists of 13 residues. CDR1 MNHEY and CDR2 SVGAGI come from the germline V gene. The ends were cut back, 5 bases at V and 0 bases at J, with 5 bases in the middle. The CDR3 DNA reads as TGTGCCAGCAGTCCTCTAGCCAAAAACATTCAGTACTTC. Encoded protein: CASSPLAKNIQYF.

The chain combines TRBV11-2 with TRBJ1-1, with D maybe TRBD1 (6 bases). The V gene lost 3 bases and the J gene lost 5 bases, with 13 bases spanning the gap. The CDR3 length is 14 residues. Germline assignment: CDR1 SGHAT and CDR2 FQNNGV. The CDR3 coding sequence is TGTGCCAGCAGCTTCCAGGGGCTTAAAACTGAAGCTTTCTTT. It yields the protein CASSFQGLKTEAFF.